The 3 T cell receptor beta chains presented below share a single source sample, sequenced in a study of human T cells and chemical hapten exposure listed by TCRdb under 2021. The label giving this sample's time point can be read as: pre-sensitization, week 0. This specimen's treatment or condition label, per the study, means: therapeutic diphenylcyclopropenone sensitization with weekly scalp DPC. The method behind the library was RACE. Sequencing relied on a NextSeq 500. TCRdb reran the public reads through fastp at Q25 and MiXCR, keeping productive beta chains. Here each entry gathers all rows of one CDR3 protein and keeps the most common genes and DNA. Across this sample there are about 85,000 distinct CDR3 sequences, with 7.5% to 9.5% seen only once. The ten largest clones take up 2.6% of the sample. The sequences come from whole blood, collected in connection with sensitization to the hapten diphenylcyclopropenone (DPC). The source of these receptors is a man aged 40-50 years with alopecia areata. Some clones in this sample may be carry-over from other donors' samples.

At least ten counts were recorded for this clonotype. V usage is TRBV5-1 and J usage is TRBJ1-1; 7 bases line up with TRBD1. Germline V lookup: CDR1 SGHRS, CDR2 YFSETQ. Trimming took 9 bases from V and 1 from J; bases not matched to a gene: 6. The CDR3 has 13 amino acids. CDR3 DNA: TGCGCCACAAAACAGGGGACGAACACTGAAGCTTTCTTT. It yields the protein CATKQGTNTEAFF.

In this sample, this clonotype turned up a few times. V gene TRBV7-9 combines with J gene TRBJ2-3; TRBD1 agrees at 7 bases. Germline V gives CDR1 SEHNR, CDR2 FQNEAQ (reference sequence). The V and J ends lost 1 base and 4 bases, in that order; junction bases with no gene match: 5. The length of the CDR3 is 15 residues. CDR3 DNA sequence: TGTGCCAGCAGCTTAGTTGGGCAGGGGGCAGATACGCAGTATTTT. Residues: CASSLVGQGADTQYF. The full variable domain, rest sourced from reference TRBV7-9 and TRBJ2-3, is DTGVSQNPRHKITKRGQNVTFRCDPISEHNRLYWYRQTLGQGPEFLTYFQNEAQLEKSRLLSDRFSAERPKGSFSTLEIQRTEQGDSAMYLCASSLVGQGADTQYFGPGTRLTVL.

The V call is TRBV6-4, the J call TRBJ2-6; D not resolved. Trimming left V 2 bases short and J 0 bases short, with 5 bases between. The CDR3 contains 15 residues. Germline CDR1 and CDR2: MRHNA and SNTAGT. The CDR3 nucleotides are TGTGCCAGCAGTGACGGGGACTCTGGGGCCAACGTCCTGACTTTC. Amino acid sequence: CASSDGDSGANVLTF.